Presented here are 7 T cell receptor beta chains from one specimen sequenced in a study of T cell responses to AZD1222 COVID-19 vaccine. Sequencing was performed with immunoSEQ multiplex PCR; in TCRdb, only in-frame clones are kept and a portion is missing. The data contain roughly 67,000 clones, 70% to 90% of them singletons. The sequences come from peripheral blood, collected on day 0 of AZD1222 vaccination. Receptors were obtained from an adult in good health.

This sequence joins TRBV9 and TRBJ1-4; 12 bases line up with TRBD1. Per germline, CDR1 SGDLS and CDR2 YYNGEE. The ends lost 2 bases at V and 7 bases at J; junction bases unmatched: 6. This CDR3 has 16 amino acids. In nucleotides, the CDR3 is TGTGCCAGCAGCGTCGGGACAGGGGGCGCGTTTGAAAAACTGTTTTTT. Translating it yields CASSVGTGGAFEKLFF.

CDR3 coding DNA: TGTGCCAGCAGCTCGGGAGGAGGCACCGGGGAGCTGTTTTTT. Translation gives CASSSGGGTGELFF. The chain carries TRBV7-3 and TRBJ2-2; 7 nucleotides align to TRBD2. The CDR3 totals 14 residues. The germline CDR1 and CDR2 sequences are SGHTA and FQGTGA. V dropped 4 bases and J dropped 4; count of bases not matched to a gene: 3.

The chain combines TRBV19 with TRBJ2-4; D is perhaps TRBD2 (5 bases). Trimming shortened V by 4 bases and J by 0 bases, and 16 bases separated the two germline ends. The germline V gene encodes CDR1 LNHDA and CDR2 SQIVND (reference sequence). The CDR3 runs 17 residues. The CDR3 reads CASSSERSARAKNIQYF. Here the CDR3 DNA reads TGTGCCAGTAGTAGCGAGCGGAGCGCTCGAGCCAAAAACATTCAGTACTTC.

The chain uses TRBV11-3 and TRBJ2-3; weak D call: TRBD2 (6 bases). Trimming removed 3 bases at V and 3 bases at J, with 10 bases between. CDR3 length equals 14 residues. The germline V gene encodes CDR1 SGHNT and CDR2 YENEEA. Written as DNA, the CDR3 is TGTGCCAGCAGCTTGAGCGCGGGAACAGATACGCAGTATTTT. This sequence encodes CASSLSAGTDTQYF. The whole variable domain, remainder taken from reference TRBV11-3 and TRBJ2-3, is EAGVVQSPRYKIIEKKQPVAFWCNPISGHNTLYWYLQNLGQGPELLIRYENEEAVDDSQLPKDRFSAERLKGVDSTLKIQPAELGDSAVYLCASSLSAGTDTQYFGPGTRLTVL.

The chain carries TRBV11-2 and TRBJ2-7, with TRBD1 as a possible D gene (6 bases). V was shortened by 9 bases and J by 1 base, with 19 bases between the two germline ends. The V gene's germline CDR1 is SGHAT and CDR2 FQNNGV. There are 15 residues in the CDR3. CDR3 nucleotide sequence: TGTGCCAGTGTGTTTGGGGACATAATGTCCTACGAGCAGTACTTC. It codes for CASVFGDIMSYEQYF.

The J gene is TRBJ2-7, the V gene TRBV5-6; D is undetermined. Per germline, CDR1 SGHDT and CDR2 YYEEEE. The CDR3 consists of 12 residues. Trimming left V 3 bases short and J 0 bases short, with 4 bases between. The CDR3 sequence is CASSSPSYEQYF. The CDR3 region has the DNA TGTGCCAGCAGCTCGCCCTCCTACGAGCAGTACTTC.

In DNA, the CDR3 is TGTGCCAGCAGTCAGAGCTGGGGTCAGGACACTGAAGCTTTCTTT. This codes for CASSQSWGQDTEAFF. The chain links TRBV28 to TRBJ1-1; D remains ambiguous. Trimming took off 5 bases at V and 3 bases at J, with 16 bases between the two ends. CDR1 and CDR2 (germline): MDHEN, SYDVKM. This CDR3 spans 15 amino acids.